This T cell receptor beta chain originates from a study of blood T cell repertoires in COVID-19. Sequenced by immunoSEQ multiplex PCR; TCRdb stores in-frame clones only, minus some. The data hold a few hundred thousand clones, with around 92% observed a single time. The CDR3 is 15 amino acids. Germline loops: CDR1 SEHNR, CDR2 FQNEAQ (reference sequence). Deletions cut 4 bases from V and 0 bases from J, with 12 bases between. The material sequenced was peripheral blood. This TCR was recovered from a young adult with COVID-19, enrolled during active disease. V usage is TRBV7-9 and J usage is TRBJ1-2; no clear D. The CDR3 region is CASSSATGANYGYTF. As DNA, the CDR3 is TGTGCCAGCAGCTCGGCGACGGGAGCTAACTATGGCTACACCTTC.